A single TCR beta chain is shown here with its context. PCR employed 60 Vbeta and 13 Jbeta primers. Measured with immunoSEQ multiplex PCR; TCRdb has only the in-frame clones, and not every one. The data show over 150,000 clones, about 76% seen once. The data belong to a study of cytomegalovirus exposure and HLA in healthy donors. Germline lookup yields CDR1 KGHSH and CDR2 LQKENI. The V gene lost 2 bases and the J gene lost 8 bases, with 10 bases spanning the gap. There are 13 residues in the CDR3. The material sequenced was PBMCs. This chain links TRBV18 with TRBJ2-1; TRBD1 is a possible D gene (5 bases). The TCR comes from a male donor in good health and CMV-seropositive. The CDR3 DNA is TGTGCCAGCTCACCAAAGGGGATACATGAGCAGTTCTTC. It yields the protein CASSPKGIHEQFF.